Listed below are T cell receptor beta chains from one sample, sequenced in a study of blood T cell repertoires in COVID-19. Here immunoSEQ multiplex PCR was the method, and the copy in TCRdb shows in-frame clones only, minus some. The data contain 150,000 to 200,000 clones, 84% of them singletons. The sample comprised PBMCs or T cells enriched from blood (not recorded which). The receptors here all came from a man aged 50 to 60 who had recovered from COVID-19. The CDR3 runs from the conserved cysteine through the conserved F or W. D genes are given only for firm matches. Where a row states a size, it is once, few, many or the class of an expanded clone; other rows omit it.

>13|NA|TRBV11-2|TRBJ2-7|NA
TGTGCCAGCAGCTTGGCCCAATCCTACGAGCAGTACTTC
CASSLAQSYEQYF
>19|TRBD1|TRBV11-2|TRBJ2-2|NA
TGTGCCAGCAGCTTATTTATTTCCAGGGGGCCGGGCCGGACCGGGGAGCTGTTTTTT
CASSLFISRGPGRTGELFF
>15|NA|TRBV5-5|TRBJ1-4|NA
TGTGCCAGCAGCTTGGAGTGGCAGCGCGGAGAAAAACTGTTTTTT
CASSLEWQRGEKLFF
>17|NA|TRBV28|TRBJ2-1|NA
TGTGCCAGCAGTTTAGTCCCCGGACAGACTTGGCGGAATGAGCAGTTCTTC
CASSLVPGQTWRNEQFF
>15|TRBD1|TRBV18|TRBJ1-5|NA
TGTGCCAGCTCACCCGGACAGGGGGCCGGTCAGCCCCAGCATTTT
CASSPGQGAGQPQHF
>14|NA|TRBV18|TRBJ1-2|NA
TGTGCCAGCTCACCACCAGTCAGACTCTATGGCTACACCTTC
CASSPPVRLYGYTF
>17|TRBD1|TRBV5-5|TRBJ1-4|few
TGTGCCAGCAGCTCCGGGACAGGGCATCGAACGGTGGAAAAACTGTTTTTT
CASSSGTGHRTVEKLFF
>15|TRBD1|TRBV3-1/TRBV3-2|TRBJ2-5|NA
TGTGCCAGCAGTCCGGGGACAGCGTACCAAGAGACCCAGTACTTC
CASSPGTAYQETQYF
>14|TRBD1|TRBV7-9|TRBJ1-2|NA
TGTGCCAGCAGGGGGACAGGGGGCGCCTATGGCTACACCTTC
CASRGTGGAYGYTF
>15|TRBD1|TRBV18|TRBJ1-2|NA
TGTGCCAGCTCCGAGAGACAGGGGGCAAACTATGGCTACACCTTC
CASSERQGANYGYTF
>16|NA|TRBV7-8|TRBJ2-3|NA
TGTGCCAGCAGCTTTATTCCAGAAATCCACACAGATACGCAGTATTTT
CASSFIPEIHTDTQYF
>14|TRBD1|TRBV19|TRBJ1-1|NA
TGTGCCAGCTCGGGACAGGGAGCCGGTGCTGAAGCTTTCTTT
CASSGQGAGAEAFF
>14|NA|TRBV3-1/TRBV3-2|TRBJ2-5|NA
TGTGCCAGCAGCCAAGGAAGTGTGGAGGAGACCCAGTACTTC
CASSQGSVEETQYF
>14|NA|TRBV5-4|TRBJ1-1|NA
TGTGCCAGCAGCTTGGAAATTCGGGGCACTGAAGCTTTCTTT
CASSLEIRGTEAFF
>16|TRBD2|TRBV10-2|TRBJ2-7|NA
TGCGCCAGCAGTGAACTGCTAGCGGGGGGTTTCTACGAGCAGTACTTC
CASSELLAGGFYEQYF
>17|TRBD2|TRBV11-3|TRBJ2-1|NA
TGTGCCAGCAGCTCACCTAGCGGGGCTGACTCCTACAATGAGCAGTTCTTC
CASSSPSGADSYNEQFF
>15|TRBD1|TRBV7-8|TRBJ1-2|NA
TGTGCCAGCAGCCCGCGGACAGGGCCTAACTATGGCTACACCTTC
CASSPRTGPNYGYTF
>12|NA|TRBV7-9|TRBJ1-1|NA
TGTGCCAGCAGCTCGTGGCAAGATGAAGCTTTCTTT
CASSSWQDEAFF
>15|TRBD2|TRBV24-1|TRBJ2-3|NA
TGTGCCACCAGTAAACTAGCGGGGCGCACAGATACGCAGTATTTT
CATSKLAGRTDTQYF
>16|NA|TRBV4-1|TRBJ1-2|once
TGCGCCAGCAGCCAAGATAGGGGGGGCGCTGGCTATGGCTACACCTTC
CASSQDRGGAGYGYTF
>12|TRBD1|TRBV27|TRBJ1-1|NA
TGTGCCAGCAGTACAGGGGGCACTGAAGCTTTCTTT
CASSTGGTEAFF
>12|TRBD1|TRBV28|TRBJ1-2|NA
TGTGCCAGCAGTACGACAGGGTGGGGCTACACCTTC
CASSTTGWGYTF
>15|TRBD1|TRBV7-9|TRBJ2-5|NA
TGTGCCAGCAGCATGCGACAGGGTTTCCAAGAGACCCAGTACTTC
CASSMRQGFQETQYF
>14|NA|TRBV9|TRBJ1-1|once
TGTGCCAGCAGCGTAGGGATTGGAGACACTGAAGCTTTCTTT
CASSVGIGDTEAFF